These 9 T cell receptor beta chains were sequenced from one sample in a study of cytomegalovirus exposure and HLA in healthy donors. The PCR used 60 Vbeta and 13 Jbeta primers. Sequencing was performed with immunoSEQ multiplex PCR; in TCRdb, only in-frame clones are kept and a portion is missing. The repertoire consists of 100,000 or so clones, with nearly 80% occurring once and the leading ten covering roughly 1.2%. Sequencing was carried out using PBMCs. The receptors were gathered from a man between 25 and 39 years old in good health and CMV-seronegative.

The chain couples TRBV18 to TRBJ1-4; perhaps TRBD1 as D (6 bases). CDR1 and CDR2 from the germline V gene are KGHSH and LQKENI. With 2 bases removed from V and 4 bases from J, the gap between germline ends came to 8 bases. The CDR3 totals 14 residues. CDR3 loop: CASSPGQNNEKLFF. The CDR3 DNA sequence: TGTGCCAGCTCACCAGGACAGAATAATGAAAAACTGTTTTTT.

The rearrangement joins TRBV7-2 to TRBJ2-5; 11 bases line up with TRBD2. Germline CDR1 and CDR2: SGHTA and FQGNSA. Losses at the gene ends were 5 bases for V and 2 bases for J; bases not matched to a gene: 4. CDR3 size: 15 residues. Here the CDR3 reads CASSPSSGGQETQYF. In DNA, the CDR3 is TGTGCCAGCAGCCCCTCTAGCGGGGGGCAAGAGACCCAGTACTTC.

The sample holds a few counts of this clone. The chain has TRBV29-1 and TRBJ2-4; 14 nucleotides agree with TRBD2. The germline V gene has CDR1 SQVTM and CDR2 ANQGSEA. J lost 0 bases, V lost 7 bases, and 8 bases had no gene match. The CDR3 totals 17 residues. The CDR3, as DNA: TGCAGCGCAAAGGGACTAGCGGGAGATCTAGCCAAAAACATTCAGTACTTC. As protein: CSAKGLAGDLAKNIQYF.

This chain links TRBV6-6 with TRBJ1-1, with 7 positions matching TRBD1. V gave up 5 bases and J gave up 1 base; unmatched junction bases: 1. Germline values: CDR1 MNHNY, CDR2 SVGAGI (reference sequence). This CDR3 comprises 13 residues. The CDR3 DNA follows: TGTGCCAGCAGTAGACAGGGGAACACTGAAGCTTTCTTT. Protein: CASSRQGNTEAFF.

The chain recombines TRBV7-9 with TRBJ1-5; possibly TRBD1 for D (6 bases). Trimming left V 7 bases short and J 3 bases short, with 13 bases between. CDR3 length: 14 residues. Germline V lookup: CDR1 SEHNR, CDR2 FQNEAQ (reference sequence). DNA of the CDR3: TGTGCCAGCACACAGGGTAGACCCAATCAGCCCCAGCATTTT. This codes for CASTQGRPNQPQHF. Looking up the rest from reference TRBV7-9 and TRBJ1-5 gives the full variable domain: DTGVSQNPRHKITKRGQNVTFRCDPISEHNRLYWYRQTLGQGPEFLTYFQNEAQLEKSRLLSDRFSAERPKGSFSTLEIQRTEQGDSAMYLCASTQGRPNQPQHFGDGTRLSIL.

This sequence joins TRBV7-9 and TRBJ2-6, with D perhaps TRBD1 (5 bases). Germline V lookup: CDR1 SEHNR, CDR2 FQNEAQ (reference sequence). The V and J ends lost 5 bases and 0 bases respectively, with 14 bases between them. This CDR3 has 17 residues. The chain's CDR3 is CASSRAYRLSGANVLTF. CDR3 sequence (DNA): TGTGCCAGCAGCCGAGCATACAGGCTCTCTGGGGCCAACGTCCTGACTTTC.

J is TRBJ1-2 and V is TRBV29-1, with 8 bases aligning to TRBD1. This CDR3 region has 14 residues. V lost 2 bases to trimming and J lost 4 bases; unmatched junction nucleotides: 6. Germline-derived CDR1 and CDR2 are SQVTM and ANQGSEA. For the CDR3, the DNA is TGCAGCGTTGAATCTAGGACAGGGATCTATGGCTACACCTTC. Its protein product is CSVESRTGIYGYTF.

This chain joins TRBV4-3 and TRBJ2-2; 8 bases line up with TRBD2. This CDR3 is built from 15 residues. In germline, CDR1 is LGHNA, CDR2 YSLEER. V lost 4 bases to trimming and J lost 4 bases; unmatched junction nucleotides: 5. CDR3 bases: TGCGCCAGCAGCCCATACGGGGGGGCCACCGGGGAGCTGTTTTTT. It translates to CASSPYGGATGELFF.

This chain's CDR3 is CASTELRTEAFF. CDR3 bases: TGTGCCAGCACGGAGCTAAGGACTGAAGCTTTCTTT. J is TRBJ1-1 and V is TRBV28; the D is unclear. This CDR3 spans 12 amino acids. The germline CDR1 and CDR2 sequences are MDHEN and SYDVKM. The V end lost 7 bases, the J end lost 5 bases, and 11 bases lay between the germline ends. The full variable domain, its missing parts supplied by reference TRBV28 and TRBJ1-1, is DVKVTQSSRYLVKRTGEKVFLECVQDMDHENMFWYRQDPGLGLRLIYFSYDVKMKEKGDIPEGYSVSREKKERFSLILESASTNQTSMYLCASTELRTEAFFGQGTRLTVV.